Listed here are 29 T cell receptor beta chains from one sample, sequenced in a study of blood T cell repertoires in COVID-19. This table comes from immunoSEQ multiplex PCR, and its TCRdb copy is limited to in-frame clones, with some not included. The sample holds 250,000 to 300,000 clones, about 89% seen once. Material for sequencing was PBMCs or T cells enriched from blood (not recorded which). The origin of the receptors is a human donor in a cohort exposed to, infected with or recovered from COVID-19 (not recorded which). The donor label of this sample is uncertain.

The chain has TRBV3-1 (or the pseudogene TRBV3-2) and TRBJ2-5; D ambiguous. Germline V gives CDR1 LGHDT, CDR2 YNNKEL (reference sequence). The CDR3 extends over 13 amino acids. Trimming pared 0 bases from V and 2 bases from J, leaving 4 bases between. CDR3 in DNA: TGTGCCAGCAGCCAAGAGCGTCAAGAGACCCAGTACTTC. Its translation is CASSQERQETQYF.

CDR3 residues: CASSSGLGQGQVMGQPQHF. CDR3 nucleotides: TGTGCCAGCAGTTCCGGGTTAGGACAGGGCCAGGTGATGGGTCAGCCCCAGCATTTT. The V gene is TRBV2, the J gene TRBJ1-5; 8 bases agree with TRBD1. CDR3 length: 19 amino acids. Per the germline V gene, CDR1 is SNHLY and CDR2 is FYNNEI. V dropped 5 bases and J dropped 6; count of bases not matched to a gene: 21.

This chain connects TRBV7-2 to TRBJ1-1; possibly TRBD1 for D (5 bases). V lost 4 bases to trimming and J lost 3 bases, with 12 bases between them. CDR3 length: 14 residues. The germline gives CDR1 SGHTA, CDR2 FQGNSA. CDR3 coding DNA: TGTGCCAGCAGCTACTCTTGGGGGGACACTGAAGCTTTCTTT. Translating gives CASSYSWGDTEAFF.

This chain uses TRBV21-1 with TRBJ2-5; the table's TRBD1 call for D was not verified on the DNA. TRBV21-1 is marked as a pseudogene. The CDR3 has 14 residues. The CDR3 coding sequence is TGTGCCAGCAGCAAAGGGGACAGCCAAGAGACCCAGTACTTC. Translated, it gives CASSKGDSQETQYF.

This sequence joins TRBV15 and TRBJ1-5; D is unresolved. CDR3 size: 14 residues. Per the germline V gene, CDR1 is LNHNV and CDR2 is YYDKDF (reference sequence). Trimming pared 1 base from V and 7 bases from J, leaving 11 bases between. CDR3 DNA sequence: TGTGCCACCAGCAGAGGAGCTCTGAGACAGCCCCAGCATTTT. It codes for CATSRGALRQPQHF.

This sequence joins TRBV4-3 and TRBJ2-7; tentative D call: TRBD2 (6 bases). This CDR3 spans 14 amino acids. V lost 1 base and J 5 bases, leaving 12 bases between the germline ends. Germline V gene sequence: CDR1 LGHNA, CDR2 YSLEER. The CDR3 is CASSQVGGENEQYF. CDR3 DNA: TGCGCCAGCAGCCAAGTCGGAGGGGAAAACGAGCAGTACTTC.

A single count supports this clone. For the CDR3, the DNA is TGTGCCACCAGTGATTTGAGGACAGGGAAAAATCAGCCCCAGCATTTT. Its translation: CATSDLRTGKNQPQHF. The J gene is TRBJ1-5, the V gene TRBV24-1; 8 nucleotides line up with TRBD1. This CDR3 region has 16 residues. Germline loops: CDR1 KGHDR, CDR2 SFDVKD. V lost 0 bases to trimming and J lost 4 bases; unmatched junction nucleotides: 4.

The chain links TRBV7-2 to TRBJ2-7; TRBD2 matches 12 bases. With V trimmed by 2 bases and J by 5 bases, 4 bases remained unmatched. CDR1 and CDR2 from the germline V gene are SGHTA and FQGNSA. The CDR3 runs 15 residues. Here the CDR3 reads CASSLPLAGGDEQYF. In DNA form, the CDR3 reads TGTGCCAGCAGCTTACCACTAGCGGGGGGCGACGAGCAGTACTTC.

In the case of this clone: Other nucleotide sequences in the sample specify the same CDR3. The chain has TRBV5-5 and TRBJ1-2; no firm D call. The germline V gene encodes CDR1 SGHKS and CDR2 YYEKEE (reference sequence). V lost 4 bases, J lost 1 base, and 8 bases lay in between. The CDR3 sequence is 13 residues long. As DNA, the CDR3 is TGTGCCAGCAGCCGGCGAGGTAACTATGGCTACACCTTC. It codes for CASSRRGNYGYTF. Full variable domain (missing parts from reference TRBV5-5 and TRBJ1-2): DAGVTQSPTHLIKTRGQQVTLRCSPISGHKSVSWYQQVLGQGPQFIFQYYEKEERGRGNFPDRFSARQFPNYSSELNVNALLLGDSALYLCASSRRGNYGYTFGSGTRLTVV.

The chain couples TRBV4-1 to TRBJ2-2; 9 nucleotides align to TRBD1. With V trimmed by 5 bases and J by 5 bases, 6 bases remained unmatched. In germline, CDR1 is MGHRA, CDR2 YSYEKL. This CDR3 is 15 amino acids long. The CDR3 nucleotides read TGCGCCAGCAGCGTCGTGGGGACAGGGACCGGGGAGCTGTTTTTT. Protein sequence: CASSVVGTGTGELFF.

The chain links TRBV4-1 to TRBJ2-2; 9 bases match TRBD1. This CDR3 region has 19 residues. CDR1 is MGHRA and CDR2 is YSYEKL in the germline V gene. J lost 1 base, V lost 2 bases, and 11 bases had no gene match. CDR3 DNA: TGCGCCAGCAGCCAAAAACAGGGGGCCCTATTTCTGAACACCGGGGAGCTGTTTTTT. As protein: CASSQKQGALFLNTGELFF.

The count of this clone is one. The rearrangement uses TRBV7-2 and TRBJ2-5; 8 nucleotides align to TRBD2. The junction had 14 bases not matched to a gene; V was cut back by 0 bases and J by 5 bases. The germline V gene has CDR1 SGHTA and CDR2 FQGNSA. The CDR3 consists of 18 residues. This chain's CDR3 is CASSLAIREVAGRETQYF. The CDR3 region has the DNA TGTGCCAGCAGCTTAGCGATCAGAGAGGTAGCGGGGAGGGAGACCCAGTACTTC.

This chain joins TRBV4-1 and TRBJ2-7, with D maybe TRBD1 (5 bases). Trimming stripped 0 bases from V and 2 bases from J, with 8 bases between. From germline, CDR1 is MGHRA and CDR2 YSYEKL. This CDR3 has 14 residues. The CDR3 region has the DNA TGCGCCAGCAGCCAAGATCAGGGCACCTACGAGCAGTACTTC. Translating gives CASSQDQGTYEQYF.

The chain's CDR3 is CASSIAGDSQNTDTQYF. The CDR3 nucleotides read TGTGCCAGTAGTATTGCGGGAGACAGTCAAAACACAGATACGCAGTATTTT. The chain recombines TRBV19 with TRBJ2-3, with TRBD2 matching over 7 bases. The CDR3 is made up of 17 amino acids. Germline trimming cut 3 bases from V and 2 bases from J; bases unmatched to any gene: 11. Germline values: CDR1 LNHDA, CDR2 SQIVND (reference sequence).

CDR3 sequence (DNA): TGTGCCAGCAGTTACTTTGGACAGGGGGCGGACTCCCAGCATTTT. Amino acids: CASSYFGQGADSQHF. This chain connects TRBV6-5 to TRBJ1-5; 11 nucleotides align to TRBD1. This CDR3 spans 15 amino acids. V lost 1 base, J lost 11 bases, and 7 bases stayed unmatched. Germline CDR1 is MNHEY and CDR2 is SVGAGI.

V usage is TRBV7-9 and J usage is TRBJ1-1, with D perhaps matching TRBD1 (5 bases). The CDR3 is made up of 13 amino acids. From germline, CDR1 is SEHNR and CDR2 FQNEAQ (reference sequence). Trimming pared 3 bases from V and 1 base from J, leaving 6 bases between. In DNA form, the CDR3 reads TGTGCCAGCAGCTTCACAGGGAACACTGAAGCTTTCTTT. It codes for CASSFTGNTEAFF.

The chain uses TRBV11-3 and TRBJ2-3, with D unresolved. Trimming pared 5 bases from V and 5 bases from J, leaving 11 bases between. CDR1 SGHNT and CDR2 YENEEA come from the germline V gene. The CDR3 consists of 13 residues. CDR3 loop: CASSLRLEDTQYF. The CDR3, as DNA: TGTGCCAGCAGCCTTCGACTGGAAGATACGCAGTATTTT.

The table lists this clone with a few counts. V is TRBV6-5 and J is TRBJ2-5, with 10 bases aligning to TRBD1. This CDR3 is 15 amino acids long. Germline-derived CDR1 and CDR2 are MNHEY and SVGAGI. Trimming cost V 4 bases and J 4 bases; bases outside gene matches: 6. CDR3 coding DNA: TGTGCCAGCAGTTTCTCCGACAGGGGGCGAGAGACCCAGTACTTC. Translating gives CASSFSDRGRETQYF.

This chain joins TRBV5-6 and TRBJ2-3; the D gene is possibly TRBD2 (5 bases). The CDR3 extends over 14 amino acids. CDR1 SGHDT and CDR2 YYEEEE come from the germline V gene. Between the trimmed V and J ends, which lost 0 bases and 6 bases, there was a span of 11 bases. The CDR3 reads CASSLGEGADTQYF. The CDR3 nucleotides are TGTGCCAGCAGCTTGGGTGAGGGAGCGGATACGCAGTATTTT.

The chain is built from TRBV25-1 and TRBJ1-4; 10 nucleotides agree with TRBD1. The J segment lost 1 base and the V segment lost 8 bases, leaving 10 bases of the junction unmatched. Germline V gives CDR1 MGHDK, CDR2 SYGVNS. The CDR3 totals 17 residues. The CDR3 protein is CASPRQGAPGTNEKLFF. The CDR3, as DNA: TGTGCCAGCCCTAGACAGGGGGCGCCCGGAACTAATGAAAAACTGTTTTTT.

Only one count was recorded for this clone. The genes are TRBV6-5 and TRBJ1-2; D remains unclear. Germline V gives CDR1 MNHEY, CDR2 SVGAGI. Trimming removed 6 bases at V and 7 bases at J, with 6 bases between. The CDR3 contains 10 residues. CDR3 amino acids: CASRSLGYTF. CDR3 nucleotides: TGTGCCAGCAGGTCTCTTGGCTACACCTTC.

This clone was seen just once. The chain couples TRBV24-1 to TRBJ1-1, with a possible D match to TRBD1 (5 bases). Trimming shortened V by 5 bases and J by 5 bases, and 23 bases separated the two germline ends. CDR3 size: 17 residues. Germline CDR1 reads KGHDR; CDR2 reads SFDVKD. As DNA, the CDR3 is TGTGCCACCAGTGGACACCGGGACGGGGGGACGACAACTGAAGCTTTCTTT. It encodes CATSGHRDGGTTTEAFF.

V and J are TRBV6-4 and TRBJ2-3; 9 bases are a match to TRBD2. This CDR3 has 16 residues. CDR1 is MRHNA and CDR2 is SNTAGT in the germline V gene. V shed 6 bases and J 3 bases; nucleotides not matched to a gene: 10. The CDR3 DNA reads TGTGCCAGCAGCCGGGGCGGGGGGGAACCTACAGATACGCAGTATTTT. It yields the protein CASSRGGGEPTDTQYF.

This chain links TRBV11-3 with TRBJ1-4; 7 bases are shared with TRBD1. The V gene end was trimmed by 7 bases and the J gene end by 5 bases; junction bases not matched to a gene: 10. Per germline, CDR1 SGHNT and CDR2 YENEEA. This CDR3 comprises 15 residues. This chain's CDR3 is CASTPRTGPNEKLFF. CDR3 DNA sequence: TGTGCCAGCACCCCCCGGACAGGCCCGAATGAAAAACTGTTTTTT.

Comment on this clone: Germline and junction disagree at one end, which may indicate a read error. The chain has TRBV3-1 (or the pseudogene TRBV3-2) and TRBJ1-1; no definite D call. The CDR3 sequence is 11 residues long. Germline V CDR1 and CDR2: LGHDT, YNNKEL (reference sequence). This chain's CDR3 is CPLLEDTEAFF. DNA for the CDR3: TGCCCTCTGTTGGAGGACACTGAAGCTTTCTTT.

The rearrangement joins TRBV5-1 to TRBJ1-2, with 7 bases matching TRBD1. Germline V gene data show CDR1 as SGHRS and CDR2 as YFSETQ. J lost 1 base, V lost 4 bases, and 7 bases had no gene match. This CDR3 is 15 amino acids long. CDR3 sequence reads: CASSDRQGRNYGYTF. The CDR3 nucleotides read TGCGCCAGCAGCGATCGACAGGGTCGTAACTATGGCTACACCTTC.

The chain couples TRBV2 to TRBJ1-5, with TRBD1 matching 7 bases. The J segment lost 11 bases and the V segment lost 4 bases, leaving 8 bases of the junction unmatched. Germline CDR1 SNHLY, CDR2 FYNNEI. The CDR3 spans 13 residues. The CDR3 loop is CASSGDRPGAQHF. CDR3 in DNA: TGTGCCAGCAGTGGGGACAGACCCGGAGCCCAGCATTTT.

J is TRBJ1-1 and V is TRBV19; D unclear. Germline V gene sequence: CDR1 LNHDA, CDR2 SQIVND (reference sequence). This CDR3 comprises 15 residues. Trimming cost V 6 bases and J 0 bases, with 14 bases left between them. This CDR3 is CASRPEWGVNTEAFF. CDR3 nucleotide sequence: TGTGCCAGTAGACCCGAATGGGGAGTGAACACTGAAGCTTTCTTT.

This chain uses TRBV25-1 with TRBJ1-5; maybe TRBD1 (6 bases). V was cut by 2 bases and J by 3 bases, with 14 bases left in between. Germline V gene data show CDR1 as MGHDK and CDR2 as SYGVNS. This CDR3 comprises 16 residues. The CDR3 loop is CASSEGGRGFNQPQHF. The CDR3 DNA sequence: TGTGCCAGCAGTGAAGGCGGCAGGGGCTTCAATCAGCCCCAGCATTTT.